This T cell receptor beta chain comes out of a study of T cells in narcolepsy. Looking at the study overall: Healthy controls were enrolled alongside patients with narcolepsy type 1 or type 2.

Clones were read by immunoSEQ multiplex PCR, and TCRdb kept only the in-frame ones, dropping some. The table has approximately 25,000 clones, approximately 86% seen once. CDR3 length: 13 amino acids. V was clipped by 6 bases and J by 7 bases, with 13 bases between them. Germline V lookup: CDR1 MNHEY, CDR2 SMNVEV (reference sequence). As concerns this clone: Its antigen is not identified.

The study's findings and limits: Some memory CD4+ repertoires had no autoreactive clone sequences. Autoreactive clonotypes reportedly recurred in blood of same and different patients, not controls. HCRT-specific and TRIB2-specific autoreactive clonotypes appeared among same-patient CSF and blood CD4+ clonotypes.

This TCR was sampled from a human donor with narcolepsy. The chain links TRBV27 to TRBJ2-1; D possibly uses TRBD1 or TRBD2 (6 bases each). Specimen: CD45RA- memory CD4+ T cells from PBMCs. DNA of the CDR3: TGTGCCAGCAGCATTGGGGGGCAAAATGAGCAGTTCTTC. Translation: CASSIGGQNEQFF.